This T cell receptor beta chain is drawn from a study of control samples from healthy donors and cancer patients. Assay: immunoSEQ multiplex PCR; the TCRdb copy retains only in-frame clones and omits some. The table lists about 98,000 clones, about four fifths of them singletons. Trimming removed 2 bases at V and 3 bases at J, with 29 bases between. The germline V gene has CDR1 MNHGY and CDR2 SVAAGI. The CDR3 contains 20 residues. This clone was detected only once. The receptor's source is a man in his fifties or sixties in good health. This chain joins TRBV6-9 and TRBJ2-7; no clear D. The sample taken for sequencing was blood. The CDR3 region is CASSYPEKYPCYDAHYEQYF. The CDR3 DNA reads TGTGCCAGCAGTTATCCCGAAAAATACCCCTGTTACGACGCCCACTACGAGCAGTACTTC.